This T cell receptor beta chain derives from a study of blood T cell repertoires in COVID-19. Study information: Samples of COVID-19 (acute and convalescent) were obtained from the United States, Italy and Spain.

Authors' methods: Amplifying reference gene primers gave estimates of nucleated cell counts. Some clones are missing from TCRdb's copy, which holds only in-frame ones; the method was immunoSEQ multiplex PCR. V and J calls and clone size come straight from that table; D and trimming were deduced from the DNA. The sample consists of around 320,000 clones, 90% of them appearing once. Trimming cost V 1 base and J 10 bases; bases outside gene matches: 4. The CDR3 is made up of 14 amino acids. From germline, CDR1 is SEHNR and CDR2 FQNEAQ (reference sequence). The sequence was collected from a woman between 25 and 40 years old who had been exposed to COVID-19. The rearrangement links TRBV7-9 to TRBJ1-6; 7 nucleotides align to TRBD1. Sequencing was done on a sample of PBMCs or T cells enriched from blood (not recorded which). The chain's CDR3 is CASSLGQGESPLHF. In DNA, the CDR3 is TGTGCCAGCAGCTTAGGACAGGGCGAGTCACCCCTCCACTTT.